This T cell receptor beta chain derives from a study of CD4 T cells in relation to SARS-CoV-2 and coronaviruses. This clone showed up just once. The target antigen is unknown. Before the COVID-19 pandemic, during about 2010-2018, CD4+ T cells were taken from unexposed donors. After about ten days of culture, CD4+ T cells were isolated. Measured with immunoSEQ multiplex PCR; TCRdb has only the in-frame clones, and not every one. The table records some 16,000 clones, roughly 72% of them present only once. Trimming removed 3 bases at V and 2 bases at J, with 21 bases between. Germline assignment: CDR1 LGHNA and CDR2 YNFKEQ. The CDR3 is 18 amino acids.

The V gene is TRBV4-2, the J gene TRBJ2-3; weak D call: TRBD2 (6 bases). The receptor was isolated from a human donor in good health. Source material: CD4+ T cells from PBMCs, cultured in vitro. DNA for the CDR3: TGTGCCAGCAGCCAGACGACGACGGGGGACCAAAACACAGATACGCAGTATTTT. Protein product: CASSQTTTGDQNTDTQYF.